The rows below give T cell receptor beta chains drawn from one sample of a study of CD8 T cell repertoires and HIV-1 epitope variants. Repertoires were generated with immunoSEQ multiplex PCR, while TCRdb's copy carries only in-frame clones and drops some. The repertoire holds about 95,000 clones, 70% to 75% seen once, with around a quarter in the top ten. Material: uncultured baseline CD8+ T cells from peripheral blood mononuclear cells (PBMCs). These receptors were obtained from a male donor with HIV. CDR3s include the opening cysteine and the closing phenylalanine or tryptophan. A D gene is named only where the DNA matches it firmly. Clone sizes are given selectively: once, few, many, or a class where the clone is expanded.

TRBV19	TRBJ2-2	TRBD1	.	CASSIRGTANTGELFF	TGTGCCAGTAGTATTCGAGGGACAGCAAACACCGGGGAGCTGTTTTTT
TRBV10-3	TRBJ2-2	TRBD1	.	CATDPTGYGELFF	TGTGCCACCGATCCGACAGGGTACGGGGAGCTGTTTTTT
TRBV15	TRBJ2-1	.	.	CATSRDRQVGYNEQFF	TGTGCCACCAGCAGAGATCGTCAGGTCGGTTACAATGAGCAGTTCTTC
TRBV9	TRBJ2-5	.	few	CASSLGQETQYF	TGTGCCAGCAGCCTTGGACAGGAGACCCAGTACTTC
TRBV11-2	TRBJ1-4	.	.	CASSPPLHSNEKLFF	TGTGCCAGCAGCCCTCCCCTACACAGTAATGAAAAACTGTTTTTT
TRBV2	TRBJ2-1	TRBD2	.	CASRTSGGDNEQFF	TGTGCCAGCAGGACTAGCGGGGGGGACAATGAGCAGTTCTTC
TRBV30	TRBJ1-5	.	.	CAWSASRGRESNQPQHF	TGTGCCTGGAGCGCGAGTCGCGGCCGGGAGAGCAATCAGCCCCAGCATTTT
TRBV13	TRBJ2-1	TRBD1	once	CASSLGGQGYNEQFF	TGTGCCAGCAGCTTAGGGGGACAGGGGTACAATGAGCAGTTCTTC
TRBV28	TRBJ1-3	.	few	CASSSDGSGNTIYF	TGTGCCAGCAGCTCGGACGGCTCTGGAAACACCATATATTTT
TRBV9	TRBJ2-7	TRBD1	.	CASSPRDRGSYEQYF	TGTGCCAGCAGCCCTCGGGACAGGGGGTCCTACGAGCAGTACTTC
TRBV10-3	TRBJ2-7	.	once	CAIRGPGEQYF	TGTGCCATCAGGGGGCCGGGGGAGCAGTACTTC
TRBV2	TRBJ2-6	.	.	CASGLSGANVLTF	TGTGCCAGCGGGTTATCTGGGGCCAACGTCCTGACTTTC
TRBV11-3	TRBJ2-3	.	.	CASSFGDTQYF	TGTGCCAGCAGCTTTGGAGATACGCAGTATTTT
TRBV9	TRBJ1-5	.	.	CASSVDPGSAQHF	TGTGCCAGCAGCGTAGATCCGGGATCTGCCCAGCATTTT
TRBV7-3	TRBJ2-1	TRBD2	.	CASSPGLAPGMNEQFF	TGTGCCAGCAGCCCGGGACTAGCGCCGGGGATGAATGAGCAGTTCTTC
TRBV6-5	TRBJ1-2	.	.	CASSYTPSSYGYTF	TGTGCCAGCAGTTACACCCCGTCCAGCTATGGCTACACCTTC
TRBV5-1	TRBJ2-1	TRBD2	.	CASSFTSGDFEGQFF	TGCGCCAGCAGCTTTACTAGCGGGGACTTCGAGGGGCAGTTCTTC
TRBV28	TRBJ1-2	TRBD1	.	CASSRTGGARSYGYTF	TGTGCCAGCAGTCGGACAGGGGGCGCAAGGAGCTATGGCTACACCTTC
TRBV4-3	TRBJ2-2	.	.	CASSQDRLTPGELFF	TGCGCCAGCAGCCAAGATCGACTCACCCCCGGGGAGCTGTTTTTT
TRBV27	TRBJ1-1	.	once	CASSLSPLGGEAFF	TGTGCCAGCAGTTTATCGCCGCTAGGGGGTGAAGCTTTCTTT
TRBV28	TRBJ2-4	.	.	CASSLKLFDAALAKNIQYF	TGTGCCAGCAGTTTAAAATTATTCGACGCAGCCCTAGCCAAAAACATTCAGTACTTC
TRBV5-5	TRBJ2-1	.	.	CAGGTPRSYNEQFF	TGTGCCGGCGGGACTCCTAGATCCTACAATGAGCAGTTCTTC
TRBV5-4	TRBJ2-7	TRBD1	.	CASSLVDRSYEQYF	TGTGCCAGCAGCTTGGTGGACAGGTCCTACGAGCAGTACTTC
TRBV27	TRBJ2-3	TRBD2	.	CASRMSGSRADTQYF	TGTGCCAGCAGAATGAGCGGGAGCAGGGCAGATACGCAGTATTTT
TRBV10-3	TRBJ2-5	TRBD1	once	CAISPDRGLPYQETQYF	TGTGCCATCAGTCCCGACAGGGGGCTACCGTACCAAGAGACCCAGTACTTC
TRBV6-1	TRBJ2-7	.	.	CASSEAIESGRIPTRVQYF	TGTGCCAGCAGTGAAGCGATAGAGTCAGGGCGGATACCTACGAGGGTGCAGTACTTC